This paragraph reports one T cell receptor (beta chain). The data belong to a study of blood T cell repertoires in COVID-19. Study summary: Researchers got acute and convalescent COVID-19 samples from the United States, Italy and Spain. In each case, the material was cDNA or gDNA derived from T cells, B-cell-depleted T cells, or PBMCs.

Trimming stripped 5 bases from V and 2 bases from J, with 11 bases between. This CDR3 region has 14 residues. From germline, CDR1 is MNHEY and CDR2 SVGEGT. Per the original methods: Nucleated cell number was recorded as an estimate derived from reference gene primer amplification. Using immunoSEQ multiplex PCR, the repertoire was profiled, and TCRdb retains in-frame clones only, with some absent. That table is the source of V, J and clone size, and D and trimming were worked out from the DNA. In the table there are around 200,000 clones, 70% to 90% of which are singletons. This receptor was identified in a middle-aged man with acute or convalescent COVID-19. Sample: peripheral blood. The V call is TRBV6-2 or TRBV6-3, the J call TRBJ2-3; weak D call: TRBD1 (6 bases). DNA for the CDR3: TGTGCCAGCAGTCCAGGGACAAACACAGATACGCAGTATTTT. It yields the protein CASSPGTNTDTQYF.